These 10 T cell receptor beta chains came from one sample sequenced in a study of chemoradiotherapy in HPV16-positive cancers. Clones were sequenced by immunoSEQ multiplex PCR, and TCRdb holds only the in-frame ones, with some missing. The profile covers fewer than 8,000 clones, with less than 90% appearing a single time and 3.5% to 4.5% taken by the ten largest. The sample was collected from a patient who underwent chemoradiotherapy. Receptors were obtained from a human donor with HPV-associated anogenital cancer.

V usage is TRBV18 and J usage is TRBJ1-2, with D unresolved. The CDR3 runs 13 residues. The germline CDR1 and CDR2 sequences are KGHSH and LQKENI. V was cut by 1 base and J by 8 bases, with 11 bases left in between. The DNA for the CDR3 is TGTGCCAGCTCACCACAGGGTGGAGTGGGCTACACCTTC. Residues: CASSPQGGVGYTF.

The CDR3 reads CAWSVGVGQSYGYTF. Written as DNA, the CDR3 is TGTGCCTGGAGTGTAGGGGTCGGACAGAGCTATGGCTACACCTTC. This chain connects TRBV30 to TRBJ1-2; TRBD1 is a possible D gene (6 bases). The CDR3 loop spans 15 amino acids. Deletions cut 0 bases from V and 4 bases from J, with 15 bases between. CDR1 is GTSNPN, CDR2 SVGIG, per germline (reference sequence).

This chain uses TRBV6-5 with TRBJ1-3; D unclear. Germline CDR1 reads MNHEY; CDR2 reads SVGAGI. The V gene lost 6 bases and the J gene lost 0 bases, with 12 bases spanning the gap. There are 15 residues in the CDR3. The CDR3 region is CASRPPGPSGNTIYF. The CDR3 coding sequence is TGTGCCAGCAGGCCCCCGGGCCCCTCTGGAAACACCATATATTTT.

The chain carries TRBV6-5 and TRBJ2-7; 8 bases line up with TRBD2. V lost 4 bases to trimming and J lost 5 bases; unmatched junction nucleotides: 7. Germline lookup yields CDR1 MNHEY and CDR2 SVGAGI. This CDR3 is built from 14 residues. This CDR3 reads CASSSGLVIDEQYF. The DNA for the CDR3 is TGTGCCAGCAGTTCGGGACTAGTTATCGACGAGCAGTACTTC.

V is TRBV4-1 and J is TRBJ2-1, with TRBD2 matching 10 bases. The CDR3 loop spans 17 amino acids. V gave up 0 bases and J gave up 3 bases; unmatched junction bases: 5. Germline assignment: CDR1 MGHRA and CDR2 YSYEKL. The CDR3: CASSQESSGGIYNEQFF. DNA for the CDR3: TGCGCCAGCAGCCAAGAGTCTAGCGGGGGAATCTACAATGAGCAGTTCTTC.

The CDR3 bases are TGTGCCAGCAGTACCCGGAGGGCTGGGGCCAACGTCCTGACTTTC. Amino acid sequence: CASSTRRAGANVLTF. The rearrangement links TRBV6-5 to TRBJ2-6; a weak D match, TRBD2 (6 bases). This CDR3 is 15 amino acids long. The germline V and J ends were trimmed by 5 bases and 2 bases, with 10 bases remaining between them. Germline-derived CDR1 and CDR2 are MNHEY and SVGAGI.

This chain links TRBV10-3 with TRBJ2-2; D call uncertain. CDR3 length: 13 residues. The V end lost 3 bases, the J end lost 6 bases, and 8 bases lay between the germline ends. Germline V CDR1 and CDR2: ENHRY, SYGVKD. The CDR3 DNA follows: TGTGCCATCAGTGACGAGGTCGCCGGGGAGCTGTTTTTT. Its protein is CAISDEVAGELFF.

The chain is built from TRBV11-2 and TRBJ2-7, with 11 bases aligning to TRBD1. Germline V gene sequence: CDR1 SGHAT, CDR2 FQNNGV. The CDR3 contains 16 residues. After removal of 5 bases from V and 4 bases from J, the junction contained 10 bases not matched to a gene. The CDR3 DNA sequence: TGTGCCAGCAGCGCCGCCTCCGGGACAGGGGGTTACGAGCAGTACTTC. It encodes CASSAASGTGGYEQYF.

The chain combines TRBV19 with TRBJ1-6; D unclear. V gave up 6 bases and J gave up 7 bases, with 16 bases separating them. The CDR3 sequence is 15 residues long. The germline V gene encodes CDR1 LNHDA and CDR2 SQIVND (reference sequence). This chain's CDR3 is CASREGTRLNSPLHF. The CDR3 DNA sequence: TGTGCCAGTAGGGAGGGAACCCGGTTGAATTCACCCCTCCACTTT. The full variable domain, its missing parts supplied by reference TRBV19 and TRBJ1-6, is DGGITQSPKYLFRKEGQNVTLSCEQNLNHDAMYWYRQDPGQGLRLIYYSQIVNDFQKGDIAEGYSVSREKKESFPLTVTSAQKNPTAFYLCASREGTRLNSPLHFGNGTRLTVT.

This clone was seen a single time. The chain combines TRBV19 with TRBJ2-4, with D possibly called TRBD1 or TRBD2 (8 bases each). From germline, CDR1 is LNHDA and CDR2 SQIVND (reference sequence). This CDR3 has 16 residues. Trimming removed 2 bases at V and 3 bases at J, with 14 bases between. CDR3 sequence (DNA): TGTGCCAGTAGTATACAGGGGGCGGGAGGCAAAAACATTCAGTACTTC. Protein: CASSIQGAGGKNIQYF. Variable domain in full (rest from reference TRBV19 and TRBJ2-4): DGGITQSPKYLFRKEGQNVTLSCEQNLNHDAMYWYRQDPGQGLRLIYYSQIVNDFQKGDIAEGYSVSREKKESFPLTVTSAQKNPTAFYLCASSIQGAGGKNIQYFGAGTRLSVL.